A selection of T cell receptor beta chains follows, all from one sample in a study of cytomegalovirus exposure and HLA in healthy donors. Assay used: immunoSEQ multiplex PCR; TCRdb lists only in-frame clones, some missing. The sample shows under 200,000 clones, approximately 82% of them seen only once. Material: PBMCs. The receptors stem from a male donor in good health and CMV-seropositive. The CDR3 runs from the conserved cysteine through the conserved F or W. A D gene is named only where the DNA matches it firmly. Size values are once, few and many counts, or a class for expanded clones, and some rows have none.

j_call | d_call | clone_size | v_call | cdr3_nt | cdr3_aa
TRBJ1-2 | NA | NA | TRBV5-8 | TGTGCCAGCAGCTTTCAGGAACTTAACTATGGCTACACCTTC | CASSFQELNYGYTF
TRBJ2-7 | NA | few | TRBV4-1 | TGCGCCAGCAGCCAAGTGGGGCACTACGAGCAGTACTTC | CASSQVGHYEQYF
TRBJ1-1 | NA | once | TRBV29-1 | TGCAGCGTTTGGGGGCGAAAGAACACTGAAGCTTTCTTT | CSVWGRKNTEAFF
TRBJ1-2 | NA | NA | TRBV6-6 | TGTGCCAGCAGTCGAGAAATTACTAGCTATGGCTACACCTTC | CASSREITSYGYTF
TRBJ1-5 | NA | few | TRBV4-1 | TGCGCCAGCAGCCAAGATGCAGGGGACAATCAGCCCCAGCATTTT | CASSQDAGDNQPQHF
TRBJ1-6 | NA | NA | TRBV6-5 | TGTGCCAGCAGCGGGGTCTCCTATAATTCACCCCTCCACTTT | CASSGVSYNSPLHF
TRBJ1-5 | NA | NA | TRBV28 | TGTGCCAGCAGCACAGGTGTAAATCAGCCCCAGCATTTT | CASSTGVNQPQHF
TRBJ1-2 | TRBD1 | few | TRBV28 | TGTGCCAGCAGTTTATTTGGGACAGGGGGCGCGGGGGGCTACACCTTC | CASSLFGTGGAGGYTF
TRBJ1-1 | NA | NA | TRBV10-3 | TGTGCCATCAACGGACAGCCGAACACTGAAGCTTTCTTT | CAINGQPNTEAFF
TRBJ1-2 | NA | NA | TRBV9 | TGTGCCAGCAGCGTAGACGACAGCGTTTCCTCCGGCTACACCTTC | CASSVDDSVSSGYTF
TRBJ1-2 | TRBD1 | NA | TRBV7-2 | TGTGCCAGCAGCGCCGGGACAGCCTATGGCTACACCTTC | CASSAGTAYGYTF
TRBJ1-1 | TRBD1 | few | TRBV6-1 | TGTGCCAGCAGTGGCTCGACAGGGTTTCACGGCACTGAAGCTTTCTTT | CASSGSTGFHGTEAFF
TRBJ2-3 | NA | NA | TRBV27 | TGTGCCAGCAGTTTGGGGCTAGTATCAGATACGCAGTATTTT | CASSLGLVSDTQYF
TRBJ1-5 | NA | NA | TRBV6-1 | TGTGCCAGCAGTTTTCAGAGCAATCAGCCCCAGCATTTT | CASSFQSNQPQHF
TRBJ1-2 | TRBD1 | NA | TRBV4-1 | TGCGCCAGCAGCCAGGGGGACAGGGAGGGTGGCTACACCTTC | CASSQGDREGGYTF
TRBJ1-5 | TRBD1 | few | TRBV6-1 | TGTGCCAGCAGTGAAAGGGGCAGGGGGTACCAGCCCCAGCATTTT | CASSERGRGYQPQHF
TRBJ1-1 | NA | NA | TRBV5-4 | TGCGCCAGCAGCCACGGACACTTGAACACTGAAGCTTTCTTT | CASSHGHLNTEAFF
TRBJ1-4 | NA | NA | TRBV4-3 | TGCGCCAGCAGCCAGTTTCGGGCCGCGGGGGAAAAACTGTTTTTT | CASSQFRAAGEKLFF
TRBJ2-7 | TRBD1 | NA | TRBV7-2 | TGTGCCAGCAGCCCCGAGGGCGGACAGGGGTTCTTCTACGAGCAGTACTTC | CASSPEGGQGFFYEQYF
TRBJ2-3 | NA | NA | TRBV28 | TGTGCCAGCAGGGGGGGAGGAGGCGGCCGTAGCACAGATACGCAGTATTTT | CASRGGGGGRSTDTQYF
TRBJ2-7 | NA | NA | TRBV18 | TGTGCCAGCTCACCAAGTACAGGAGTATCCTACGAGCAGTACTTC | CASSPSTGVSYEQYF
TRBJ1-2 | TRBD1 | NA | TRBV25-1 | TGTGCCAGCAGCAAGACAGGGAGAAGGGACTATGGCTACACCTTC | CASSKTGRRDYGYTF
TRBJ2-7 | NA | NA | TRBV10-3 | TGTGCCATCAGTGTTTGGGACTCCGCCTACGAGCAGTACTTC | CAISVWDSAYEQYF
TRBJ1-6 | NA | few | TRBV6-6 | TGTGCCAGCAGACCTGCCGGAGTCAATTCACCCCTCCACTTT | CASRPAGVNSPLHF
TRBJ1-2 | NA | NA | TRBV27 | TGTGCCAGCAGTTCAGGACAGAGTGGCTACACCTTC | CASSSGQSGYTF
TRBJ2-7 | NA | NA | TRBV4-1 | TGCGCCAGCAGCCAAGGAGAGGCCAGCCGCTCCTACGAGCAGTACTTC | CASSQGEASRSYEQYF
TRBJ2-1 | TRBD2 | once | TRBV11-2 | TGTGCCAGCAGCTTAGCAGCGGGAGGGCAATACAATGAGCAGTTCTTC | CASSLAAGGQYNEQFF
TRBJ2-3 | NA | NA | TRBV4-3 | TGCGCCAGCAGCCAAGATCGTCCGGGGGCAGATACGCAGTATTTT | CASSQDRPGADTQYF
TRBJ2-7 | NA | NA | TRBV10-1 | TGCGCCAGCAGTGAAACAGGGGGGGACGAGCAGTACTTC | CASSETGGDEQYF
TRBJ2-7 | NA | NA | TRBV27 | TGTGCCAGCAGAACAAGCTCCTACGAGCAGTACTTC | CASRTSSYEQYF
TRBJ2-5 | TRBD2 | NA | TRBV11-3 | TGTGCCAGCAGCCCCGGGGGGGGGCAAGAGACCCAGTACTTC | CASSPGGGQETQYF
TRBJ2-1 | TRBD2 | NA | TRBV4-3 | TGCGCCAGCACCTATCAGATTACTAGGTCGGGAGGGCCCTTCAATGAGCAGTTCTTC | CASTYQITRSGGPFNEQFF
TRBJ2-7 | TRBD1 | NA | TRBV2 | TGTGCCAGCAGGACTCCGGGACAGGGAGTCGAAGAGCAGTACTTC | CASRTPGQGVEEQYF
TRBJ1-5 | TRBD1 | NA | TRBV7-2 | TGTGCCAGCAGCTCGATTAGGACAGGGCACACCCATCAGCCCCAGCATTTT | CASSSIRTGHTHQPQHF
TRBJ2-7 | TRBD1 | few | TRBV27 | TGTGCCAGCAGTTTTATGGGACAGCCGAATTCCTACGAGCAGTACTTC | CASSFMGQPNSYEQYF
TRBJ2-3 | TRBD1 | NA | TRBV5-1 | TGCGCCAGCAGTACAGGGGGCTACACAGATACGCAGTATTTT | CASSTGGYTDTQYF
TRBJ2-3 | TRBD1 | NA | TRBV7-2 | TGTGCCAGCAGCTTAGGACAGGGGATCACAGATACGCAGTATTTT | CASSLGQGITDTQYF
TRBJ2-1 | TRBD2 | NA | TRBV10-3 | TGTGCCATCTTGCCCAGCGGGAGCTCCTACAATGAGCAGTTCTTC | CAILPSGSSYNEQFF
TRBJ2-2 | NA | NA | TRBV9 | TGTGCCAGCAGCGTACGGGGGACTAACACCGGGGAGCTGTTTTTT | CASSVRGTNTGELFF
TRBJ2-1 | NA | NA | TRBV12-5 | TGTGCTAGTGGTTTGGTGGGGGGCAATGAGCAGTTCTTC | CASGLVGGNEQFF
TRBJ2-7 | TRBD2 | NA | TRBV28 | TGTGCCAGCAGTTTAAGCCTAGCGGAGAACTACGAGCAGTACTTC | CASSLSLAENYEQYF
TRBJ2-7 | NA | NA | TRBV7-2 | TGTGCCAGCAGCTCTGGCCCGGGGGAAAGCTACGAGCAGTACTTC | CASSSGPGESYEQYF
TRBJ1-2 | TRBD1 | NA | TRBV5-1 | TGCGCCAGCAGCACTGAGAACAGGGGGAGCTATGGCTACACCTTC | CASSTENRGSYGYTF
TRBJ1-4 | NA | once | TRBV5-4 | TGTGCCAGCAGCCCCGGATCGGACAGAGGTGAAAAACTGTTTTTT | CASSPGSDRGEKLFF
TRBJ1-5 | NA | NA | TRBV19 | TGTGCCAGTATTAGCGGGGCTTATAGCAATCAGCCCCAGCATTTT | CASISGAYSNQPQHF
TRBJ2-7 | NA | NA | TRBV4-3 | TGCGCCAGCAGCCAAGACCTCCACACTACTAGCAGCTCCTACGAGCAGTACTTC | CASSQDLHTTSSSYEQYF
TRBJ1-1 | TRBD1 | NA | TRBV5-4 | TGTGCCAGCAGCTTCAGGGGGCGCGACACTGAAGCTTTCTTT | CASSFRGRDTEAFF
TRBJ1-6 | TRBD1 | NA | TRBV27 | TGTGCCAGCAGTTTAAGGGGGCCCGATTCACCCCTCCACTTT | CASSLRGPDSPLHF
TRBJ2-3 | NA | NA | TRBV9 | TGTGCCAGCAGCGTAGAGGCCCTCCGAGGCGATACGCAGTATTTT | CASSVEALRGDTQYF
TRBJ1-4 | TRBD1 | NA | TRBV4-1 | TGCGCCAGCAGCCAATTACAGGGGGCGCATGAAAAACTGTTTTTT | CASSQLQGAHEKLFF
TRBJ2-1 | NA | NA | TRBV9 | TGTGCCAGCAGCCGCACTAGACTCCCACAAGCCTACAATGAGCAGTTCTTC | CASSRTRLPQAYNEQFF
TRBJ2-5 | TRBD1 | NA | TRBV11-2 | TGTGCCAGCAGCCAAGGACAGGGGCAGTACTTC | CASSQGQGQYF
TRBJ1-5 | TRBD1 | NA | TRBV28 | TGTGCCAGCAGTTCGCAGACAGGGTGGAGCAATCAGCCCCAGCATTTT | CASSSQTGWSNQPQHF